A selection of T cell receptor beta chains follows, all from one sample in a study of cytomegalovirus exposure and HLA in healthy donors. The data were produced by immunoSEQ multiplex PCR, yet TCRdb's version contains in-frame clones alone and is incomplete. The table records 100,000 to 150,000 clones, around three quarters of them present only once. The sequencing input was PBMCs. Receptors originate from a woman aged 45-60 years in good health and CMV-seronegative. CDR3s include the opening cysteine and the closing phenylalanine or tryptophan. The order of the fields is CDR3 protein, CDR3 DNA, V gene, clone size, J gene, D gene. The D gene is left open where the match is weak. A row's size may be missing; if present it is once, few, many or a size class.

CDR3: CASSQVRGRVSEKLFF
DNA: TGCGCCAGCAGCCAAGTGAGGGGGCGCGTAAGTGAAAAACTGTTTTTT
V: TRBV4-1
size: .
J: TRBJ1-4
D: TRBD1

CDR3: CAIWSGTYNEQFF
DNA: TGTGCCATCTGGTCGGGTACCTACAATGAGCAGTTCTTC
V: TRBV10-3
size: few
J: TRBJ2-1
D: .

CDR3: CASSPPVSLYPEAFF
DNA: TGTGCCAGCTCACCACCGGTTTCCCTCTACCCTGAAGCTTTCTTT
V: TRBV18
size: .
J: TRBJ1-1
D: .

CDR3: CASNVDSASTDTQYF
DNA: TGCGCCAGCAACGTTGACTCTGCTAGCACAGATACGCAGTATTTT
V: TRBV10-1
size: once
J: TRBJ2-3
D: .

CDR3: CASSKTGPTEAFF
DNA: TGTGCCAGCAGCAAAACAGGGCCCACTGAAGCTTTCTTT
V: TRBV9
size: .
J: TRBJ1-1
D: .

CDR3: CASSDHQTGADGYTF
DNA: TGTGCCAGCAGCGATCACCAAACAGGGGCGGATGGCTACACCTTC
V: TRBV6-5
size: .
J: TRBJ1-2
D: TRBD1

CDR3: CASAGTGDTEAFF
DNA: TGTGCCAGCGCCGGGACAGGGGACACTGAAGCTTTCTTT
V: TRBV27
size: .
J: TRBJ1-1
D: TRBD1

CDR3: CASSVGLPYNEQFF
DNA: TGTGCCAGCAGCGTGGGACTACCGTACAATGAGCAGTTCTTC
V: TRBV9
size: .
J: TRBJ2-1
D: TRBD2

CDR3: CASSSEGQGVGSPLHF
DNA: TGCGCCAGCAGCTCGGAGGGACAGGGAGTAGGTTCACCCCTCCACTTT
V: TRBV5-1
size: .
J: TRBJ1-6
D: TRBD1

CDR3: CASSASGQKISGGLFF
DNA: TGTGCCAGCAGTGCCTCGGGACAAAAAATCTCGGGTGGACTGTTTTTT
V: TRBV27
size: .
J: TRBJ1-4
D: .

CDR3: CASSIPRLSGGRNEQFF
DNA: TGTGCCAGTAGTATCCCCCGTCTGAGCGGAGGACGGAATGAGCAGTTCTTC
V: TRBV19
size: few
J: TRBJ2-1
D: .

CDR3: CASSQDLGTASGHQPQHF
DNA: TGCGCCAGCAGCCAAGACCTAGGGACAGCCAGCGGCCATCAGCCCCAGCATTTT
V: TRBV4-1
size: .
J: TRBJ1-5
D: TRBD1

CDR3: CASRTLAGGSYNEQFF
DNA: TGTGCCAGCAGGACGCTAGCCGGTGGATCCTACAATGAGCAGTTCTTC
V: TRBV7-9
size: .
J: TRBJ2-1
D: .

CDR3: CASSFLRTVPGELFF
DNA: TGTGCCAGCAGCTTCTTGAGGACAGTCCCCGGGGAGCTGTTTTTT
V: TRBV5-6
size: .
J: TRBJ2-2
D: .

CDR3: CASSPLEREGQTQYF
DNA: TGTGCCAGCAGCCCATTAGAGCGGGAAGGGCAGACCCAGTACTTC
V: TRBV7-9
size: .
J: TRBJ2-5
D: TRBD2

CDR3: CASSSPPSYEQYF
DNA: TGTGCCAGCAGTTCCCCCCCTTCCTACGAGCAGTACTTC
V: TRBV6-5
size: few
J: TRBJ2-7
D: .

CDR3: CASTPSGGSYGYPF
DNA: TGTGCCAGCACCCCGTCGGGGGGCAGCTATGGCTACCCCTTC
V: TRBV6-5
size: .
J: TRBJ1-2
D: .

CDR3: CATQGSYNEQFF
DNA: TGTGCCACGCAGGGTTCATACAATGAGCAGTTCTTC
V: TRBV28
size: .
J: TRBJ2-1
D: .

CDR3: CASRDTGGGTEAFF
DNA: TGTGCCAGCAGAGACACAGGGGGCGGGACTGAAGCTTTCTTT
V: TRBV6-1
size: .
J: TRBJ1-1
D: TRBD1

CDR3: CASSLGAYPGRETQYF
DNA: TGTGCCAGCAGCTTAGGGGCTTACCCTGGGCGGGAGACCCAGTACTTC
V: TRBV7-3
size: .
J: TRBJ2-5
D: .

CDR3: CAWSNWDRNNEQFF
DNA: TGTGCCTGGTCCAACTGGGACAGAAACAATGAGCAGTTCTTC
V: TRBV30
size: .
J: TRBJ2-1
D: TRBD1

CDR3: CASSPRVGTSGSQTGELFF
DNA: TGTGCCAGCAGCCCGCGGGTAGGGACTAGCGGGAGCCAAACCGGGGAGCTGTTTTTT
V: TRBV7-6
size: .
J: TRBJ2-2
D: TRBD2

CDR3: CASRAFATGTDTQYF
DNA: TGCGCCAGCCGAGCCTTTGCTACAGGCACAGATACGCAGTATTTT
V: TRBV5-1
size: .
J: TRBJ2-3
D: .

CDR3: CASSTLGGGNSPLHF
DNA: TGTGCCAGCAGCACACTGGGCGGGGGCAATTCACCCCTCCACTTT
V: TRBV7-2
size: .
J: TRBJ1-6
D: .

CDR3: CASSHPLSGSSYNEQFF
DNA: TGCGCCAGCAGCCATCCCCTCAGCGGGAGCTCCTACAATGAGCAGTTCTTC
V: TRBV4-1
size: .
J: TRBJ2-1
D: TRBD2

CDR3: CSARTGSTGELFF
DNA: TGCAGCGCCCGGACAGGGAGCACCGGGGAGCTGTTTTTT
V: TRBV29-1
size: .
J: TRBJ2-2
D: TRBD1

CDR3: CASSTGGQGVGTQYF
DNA: TGTGCCAGTAGTACGGGAGGGCAGGGAGTAGGTACGCAGTATTTT
V: TRBV19
size: .
J: TRBJ2-3
D: TRBD2

CDR3: CASSSRTGFYEQYF
DNA: TGCGCCAGCAGCAGTAGGACAGGGTTCTACGAGCAGTACTTC
V: TRBV4-1
size: .
J: TRBJ2-7
D: TRBD1

CDR3: CASRDSRNIGYTF
DNA: TGTGCCAGCAGAGACAGCCGCAACATCGGCTACACCTTC
V: TRBV28
size: .
J: TRBJ1-2
D: .

CDR3: CASSPWRGGGGVDNEQFF
DNA: TGTGCCAGCAGCCCCTGGCGAGGGGGCGGAGGAGTGGATAATGAGCAGTTCTTC
V: TRBV27
size: .
J: TRBJ2-1
D: TRBD1

CDR3: CASSWRGTSGRRGETQYF
DNA: TGTGCCAGCAGCTGGCGTGGGACTAGCGGGAGGAGGGGGGAGACCCAGTACTTC
V: TRBV27
size: few
J: TRBJ2-5
D: TRBD2

CDR3: CASSRAGTGSNEQYF
DNA: TGTGCCAGCAGTCGGGCCGGGACAGGGTCGAACGAGCAGTACTTC
V: TRBV28
size: .
J: TRBJ2-7
D: TRBD1

CDR3: CAWSDKNTEAFF
DNA: TGTGCCTGGAGTGATAAGAACACTGAAGCTTTCTTT
V: TRBV30
size: .
J: TRBJ1-1
D: .